These 28 T cell receptor beta chains share one sample of origin, sequenced in a study of OX40 agonist ivuxolimab in advanced cancers. Profiling relied on immunoSEQ multiplex PCR, and the TCRdb table lists in-frame clones only, not all of them. The repertoire holds some 33,000 clones, with roughly four fifths as singletons. The source material was CD4+ or CD8+ T cells sorted from blood, sampled in a trial of the OX40 agonist ivuxolimab. The receptors stem from an adult with an advanced solid tumor such as melanoma, head and neck, liver or kidney cancer.

This chain uses TRBV10-3 with TRBJ2-2; 8 nucleotides match TRBD1. CDR1 and CDR2 from the germline V gene are ENHRY and SYGVKD. Unmatched junction bases numbered 8, after V lost 4 bases and J lost 4 bases. CDR3 length: 16 residues. The CDR3 sequence is CAISATRGLGTGELFF. DNA of the CDR3: TGTGCCATCAGTGCAACCAGGGGGCTCGGCACCGGGGAGCTGTTTTTT.

V is TRBV30 and J is TRBJ1-5; the D gene is possibly TRBD1 (5 bases). In germline, CDR1 is GTSNPN, CDR2 SVGIG (reference sequence). This CDR3 is built from 15 residues. V was shortened by 2 bases and J by 5 bases, with 16 bases between the two germline ends. The CDR3 loop is CAWSWGVGDYQPQHF. The CDR3 coding sequence is TGTGCCTGGAGTTGGGGGGTTGGGGACTATCAGCCCCAGCATTTT.

CDR3 residues: CASSESGLAGGLGNIQYF. Written as DNA, the CDR3 is TGCGCCAGCAGTGAGTCGGGACTAGCGGGGGGGCTTGGTAACATTCAGTACTTC. The J gene is TRBJ2-4, the V gene TRBV10-1, with 16 nucleotides matching TRBD2. The germline CDR1 and CDR2 sequences are WNHNN and SYGVQD (reference sequence). V shed 0 bases and J 7 bases; nucleotides not matched to a gene: 6. The CDR3 loop spans 18 amino acids.

The V call is TRBV28, the J call TRBJ2-1; TRBD1 matches 7 bases. The J segment lost 7 bases and the V segment lost 3 bases, leaving 12 bases of the junction unmatched. This CDR3 region has 16 residues. Germline CDR1 MDHEN, CDR2 SYDVKM. The CDR3 region is CASSFRGTTGGNEQFF. The CDR3, as DNA: TGTGCCAGCAGTTTCAGGGGGACCACAGGCGGTAATGAGCAGTTCTTC.

In the case of this clone: Other DNA variants within this sample encode the same CDR3. The chain uses TRBV30 and TRBJ2-1; unclear D gene. Germline loops: CDR1 GTSNPN, CDR2 SVGIG (reference sequence). This CDR3 is built from 11 residues. Trimming left V 2 bases short and J 9 bases short, with 8 bases between. The CDR3 sequence: CAWSLGGEQFF. In DNA, the CDR3 is TGTGCCTGGAGTCTGGGTGGTGAGCAGTTCTTC. The entire variable domain, with the rest obtained from reference TRBV30 and TRBJ2-1, is as follows: SQTIHQWPATLVQPVGSPLSLECTVEGTSNPNLYWYRQAAGRGLQLLFYSVGIGQISSEVPQNLSASRPQDRQFILSSKKLLLSDSGFYLCAWSLGGEQFFGPGTRLTVL.

The chain combines TRBV2 with TRBJ2-1; 10 positions agree with TRBD2. Per germline, CDR1 SNHLY and CDR2 FYNNEI. The CDR3 has 15 amino acids. V lost 4 bases, J lost 4 bases, and 4 bases stayed unmatched. CDR3 protein: CASSGLAGAYNEQFF. The CDR3 DNA follows: TGTGCCAGCAGTGGGCTAGCGGGGGCTTACAATGAGCAGTTCTTC.

V usage is TRBV7-8 and J usage is TRBJ2-1; tentative D call: TRBD2 (5 bases). V lost 5 bases and J lost 2, with 16 bases in between. Germline CDR1 and CDR2: SGHVS and FQNEAQ. This CDR3 has 16 amino acids. DNA of the CDR3: TGTGCCAGCAGCACCCGGACCGGGATTCCCTACAATGAGCAGTTCTTC. It specifies CASSTRTGIPYNEQFF.

This chain joins TRBV4-1 and TRBJ1-4; no firm D call. Germline V lookup: CDR1 MGHRA, CDR2 YSYEKL. This CDR3 is built from 16 residues. The germline V and J ends were trimmed by 4 bases and 4 bases, with 16 bases remaining between them. Here the CDR3 DNA reads TGCGCCAGCAGCCCCCTAGCATACAGAGATAATGAAAAACTGTTTTTT. Amino acids: CASSPLAYRDNEKLFF.

Points on this clone: This sample includes further DNA sequences coding for the same CDR3. The J gene is TRBJ2-3, the V gene TRBV18; D is unresolved. The CDR3 has 12 amino acids. V was cut by 5 bases and J by 2 bases, with 5 bases left in between. Per germline, CDR1 KGHSH and CDR2 LQKENI. CDR3 amino acids: CASSTSTDTQYF. In nucleotides, the CDR3 is TGTGCCAGCTCAACCTCCACAGATACGCAGTATTTT.

In its sample, this clone was seen a few times. This chain uses TRBV19 with TRBJ2-6; D is unresolved. Per the germline V gene, CDR1 is LNHDA and CDR2 is SQIVND (reference sequence). The CDR3 spans 13 residues. Trimming removed 7 bases from V and 0 bases from J, with 4 bases in between. The CDR3 sequence: CASTVSGANVLTF. The CDR3 nucleotides are TGTGCCAGTACGGTCTCTGGGGCCAACGTCCTGACTTTC.

Concerning this clone itself: Within the sample, other DNA sequences also encode this same CDR3. This chain joins TRBV18 and TRBJ1-5, with unresolved D. Trimming pared 3 bases from V and 6 bases from J, leaving 12 bases between. This CDR3 spans 14 amino acids. Germline V CDR1 and CDR2: KGHSH, LQKENI. CDR3 loop: CASSPSGRGQPQHF. The CDR3 nucleotides read TGTGCCAGCTCACCTTCAGGACGGGGTCAGCCCCAGCATTTT. Using reference TRBV18 and TRBJ1-5 for the parts outside the CDR3, the full variable domain is NAGVMQNPRHLVRRRGQEARLRCSPMKGHSHVYWYRQLPEEGLKFMVYLQKENIIDESGMPKERFSAEFPKEGPSILRIQQVVRGDSAAYFCASSPSGRGQPQHFGDGTRLSIL.

The chain carries TRBV2 and TRBJ1-4, with TRBD1 matching over 7 bases. After removal of 2 bases from V and 14 bases from J, the junction contained 5 bases not matched to a gene. The CDR3 is 12 amino acids. From germline, CDR1 is SNHLY and CDR2 FYNNEI. The CDR3 reads CASSELDRALFF. CDR3 nucleotide sequence: TGTGCCAGCAGTGAATTAGACAGGGCCCTGTTTTTT.

The V and J genes are TRBV11-2 and TRBJ1-4; the D gene is possibly TRBD1 (5 bases). The CDR3 is 16 residues long. Trimming left V 5 bases short and J 0 bases short, with 13 bases between. Germline V lookup: CDR1 SGHAT, CDR2 FQNNGV. The CDR3 DNA sequence: TGTGCCAGCAGCCTGCGACAGAGTGCAACTAATGAAAAACTGTTTTTT. It encodes CASSLRQSATNEKLFF.

This clone has only a few counts. The rearrangement joins TRBV2 to TRBJ2-2, with D possibly being TRBD1 (5 bases). The CDR3 is made up of 12 amino acids. V was trimmed by 10 bases and J by 8 bases, leaving 14 bases between them. The V gene's germline CDR1 is SNHLY and CDR2 FYNNEI. The CDR3 nucleotides read TGTGCCACCGGACAAATGGATGGGGAGCTGTTTTTT. Translation: CATGQMDGELFF.

The rearrangement joins TRBV7-6 to TRBJ2-1, with D perhaps matching TRBD2 (6 bases). V shed 3 bases and J shed 6 bases, with 18 bases lying between them. The germline V gene encodes CDR1 SGHVS and CDR2 FNYEAQ. The CDR3 has 16 residues. CDR3 region: CASSLVDSLRGNEQFF. Written as DNA, the CDR3 is TGTGCCAGCAGCTTGGTAGACAGCTTGCGGGGCAATGAGCAGTTCTTC.

This chain uses TRBV7-8 with TRBJ2-1; TRBD1 is a possible D gene (5 bases). Looked up from germline, CDR1 is SGHVS and CDR2 is FQNEAQ. The CDR3 runs to 15 residues. Trimming took off 5 bases at V and 0 bases at J, with 11 bases between the two ends. CDR3 DNA: TGTGCCAGCAGCCCTCCAGGGTTCTCCTACAATGAGCAGTTCTTC. Translating gives CASSPPGFSYNEQFF.

CDR3 bases: TGTGCCAGCAGTTCCATAGGCACTGAAGCTTTCTTT. It translates to CASSSIGTEAFF. V and J are TRBV27 and TRBJ1-1, with D hard to call. The V gene lost 4 bases and the J gene lost 4 bases, with 7 bases spanning the gap. CDR1 is MNHEY, CDR2 SMNVEV, per germline (reference sequence). This CDR3 contains 12 residues.

This clone was seen only a few times. The same CDR3 is also encoded by other DNA sequences in this sample. V usage is TRBV5-6 and J usage is TRBJ2-7, with a tentative D call TRBD1 (6 bases). Germline V lookup: CDR1 SGHDT, CDR2 YYEEEE. Trimming removed 0 bases at V and 2 bases at J, with 9 bases between. The CDR3 consists of 14 residues. The CDR3 here is CASSLGGDTYEQYF. In nucleotides, the CDR3 is TGTGCCAGCAGCTTGGGAGGGGACACCTACGAGCAGTACTTC.

This chain uses TRBV6-6 with TRBJ1-2, with 7 positions matching TRBD1. The junction had 6 bases not matched to a gene; V was cut back by 5 bases and J by 0 bases. The germline gives CDR1 MNHNY, CDR2 SVGAGI (reference sequence). There are 15 residues in the CDR3. CDR3 sequence (DNA): TGTGCCAGCAGTAGACAGGGAGTAGCTAACTATGGCTACACCTTC. It yields the protein CASSRQGVANYGYTF.

J is TRBJ2-3 and V is TRBV7-9, with D tentatively TRBD1 (5 bases). The V end was cut by 5 bases, the J end by 6 bases, with 9 bases between. CDR1 is SEHNR, CDR2 FQNEAQ, per germline (reference sequence). The CDR3 loop spans 12 amino acids. The CDR3 sequence is CASSPGLDTQYF. The CDR3 nucleotides are TGTGCCAGCAGCCCAGGGCTGGATACGCAGTATTTT.

The V call is TRBV28, the J call TRBJ1-2, with D possibly matching TRBD1 (6 bases). This CDR3 region has 14 residues. Germline-derived CDR1 and CDR2 are MDHEN and SYDVKM. V was cut by 4 bases and J by 7 bases, with 16 bases left in between. CDR3 bases: TGTGCCAGCAGTTCCATGAGGGGGGTAGGTGGCTACACCTTC. It translates to CASSSMRGVGGYTF.

This chain connects TRBV6-1 to TRBJ1-5, with TRBD1 identical over 9 bases. Germline V gene data show CDR1 as MNHNS and CDR2 as SASEGT. The CDR3 extends over 18 amino acids. V was pared by 4 bases and J by 0 bases, with 10 bases of the junction left unmatched. Written as DNA, the CDR3 is TGTGCCAGCAGTGGACCCGGGACAGGGCAGTATAGCAATCAGCCCCAGCATTTT. Residues: CASSGPGTGQYSNQPQHF.

V and J are TRBV4-1 and TRBJ2-5; D ambiguous. Germline V gene data show CDR1 as MGHRA and CDR2 as YSYEKL. The CDR3 has 11 residues. Between the trimmed V and J ends, which lost 2 bases and 5 bases, there was a span of 3 bases. The CDR3 coding sequence is TGCGCCAGCAGCCAAAGCGAGACCCAGTACTTC. Translation gives CASSQSETQYF.

V gene TRBV5-5 combines with J gene TRBJ2-7; D unresolved. Germline CDR1 SGHKS, CDR2 YYEKEE (reference sequence). CDR3 length: 14 residues. Trimming left V 4 bases short and J 2 bases short, with 13 bases between. The CDR3, as DNA: TGTGCCAGCAGCAAAGAACAGCAAACCTACGAGCAGTACTTC. It yields the protein CASSKEQQTYEQYF.

The chain recombines TRBV4-1 with TRBJ1-5; 11 bases match TRBD1. This CDR3 has 18 residues. Germline assignment: CDR1 MGHRA and CDR2 YSYEKL. The V and J ends lost 1 base and 5 bases, in that order; junction bases with no gene match: 10. CDR3 region: CASSQAPGQGARDQPQHF. The CDR3 DNA reads as TGCGCCAGCAGCCAAGCCCCTGGACAGGGGGCGAGGGATCAGCCCCAGCATTTT.

The CDR3 DNA reads TGTGCCAGCAGTGAAGGGAGGGGTTTTGCTACCGGGGAGCTGTTTTTT. Translating gives CASSEGRGFATGELFF. The chain is built from TRBV6-1 and TRBJ2-2, with D possibly TRBD2 on 6 matching bases. Trimming cost V 1 base and J 5 bases, with 14 bases left between them. The CDR3 spans 16 residues. Germline V gives CDR1 MNHNS, CDR2 SASEGT.

The CDR3 region is CASSELRAISEQFF. DNA for the CDR3: TGTGCCAGCAGTGAGTTGAGGGCTATTTCTGAGCAGTTCTTC. This chain connects TRBV6-1 to TRBJ2-1; maybe TRBD2 (5 bases). The V and J ends lost 3 bases and 9 bases respectively, with 15 bases between them. Germline values: CDR1 MNHNS, CDR2 SASEGT. The CDR3 extends over 14 amino acids.

This clone was seen ten or more times. The gene calls are TRBV14 and TRBJ1-1; a possible D gene is TRBD1 (5 bases). V shed 4 bases and J shed 4 bases, with 13 bases lying between them. This CDR3 is 14 amino acids long. CDR1 is SGHDN and CDR2 is FVKESK in the germline V gene. CDR3 bases: TGTGCCAGCAGCCCTCAGGGAAGCGGCACTGAAGCTTTCTTT. Protein product: CASSPQGSGTEAFF.